The sequence of this T cell receptor (beta chain) was determined in a study of regulatory T cells in long-lasting Graves disease. Study-level points and caveats: Persistent disease was characterized by preferential usage of TRBV28, TRBJ1-2 and TRBJ2-5.

The ends lost 6 bases at V and 2 bases at J; junction bases unmatched: 16. Germline-derived CDR1 and CDR2 are MNHNS and SASEGT. The CDR3 is made up of 17 amino acids. CDR3 regions were amplified by Arm-PCR using iRepertoire HTBI primers to build TCR beta libraries. TCRdb reanalysed the multiplex PCR reads using MiXCR and keeps one entry per CDR3 protein. The table lists roughly 400,000 distinct CDR3 sequences, less than 25% of them singletons. This clonotype was counted ten times or more. The antigen remains unidentified. Noted time point: persistent/refractory GD, antithyroid drugs over 5 years with positive TRAb. Researchers made the TCR library from RNA that was extracted from PBMCs. Those enrolled as patients came out of an endocrinology department in Xi'an, China.

Material: peripheral blood mononuclear cells (PBMCs), obtained when the disease was refractory, from a patient treated with antithyroid drugs. This chain links TRBV6-1 with TRBJ2-7, with TRBD1 matching 7 bases. This TCR came from a female donor with Graves disease. DNA of the CDR3: TGTGCCAGCAGCCATCGCGTACATATACAGGGGACCTACGAGCAGTACTTC. Its protein product is CASSHRVHIQGTYEQYF.